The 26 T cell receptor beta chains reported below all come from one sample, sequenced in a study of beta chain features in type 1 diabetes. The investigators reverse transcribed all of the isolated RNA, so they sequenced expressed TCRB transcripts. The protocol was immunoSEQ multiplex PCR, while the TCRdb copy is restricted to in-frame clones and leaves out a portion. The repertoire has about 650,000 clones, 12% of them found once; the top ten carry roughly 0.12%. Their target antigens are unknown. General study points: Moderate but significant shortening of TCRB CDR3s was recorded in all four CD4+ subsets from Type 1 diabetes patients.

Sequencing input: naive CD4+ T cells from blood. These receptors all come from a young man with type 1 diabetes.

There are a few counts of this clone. CDR3 residues: CAWSVQQGGTDTQYF. CDR3 sequence (DNA): TGTGCCTGGAGTGTACAACAGGGGGGCACAGATACGCAGTATTTT. The chain carries TRBV30 and TRBJ2-3, with TRBD1 matching over 8 bases. Germline loops: CDR1 GTSNPN, CDR2 SVGIG (reference sequence). The CDR3 extends over 15 amino acids. V was pared by 0 bases and J by 1 base, with 3 bases of the junction left unmatched.

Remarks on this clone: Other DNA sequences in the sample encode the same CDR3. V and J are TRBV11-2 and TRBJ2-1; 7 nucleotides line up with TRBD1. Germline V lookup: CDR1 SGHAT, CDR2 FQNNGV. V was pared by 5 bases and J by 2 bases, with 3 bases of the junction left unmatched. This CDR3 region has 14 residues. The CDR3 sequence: CASSPGTAYNEQFF. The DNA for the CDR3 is TGTGCCAGCAGCCCGGGGACAGCCTACAATGAGCAGTTCTTC.

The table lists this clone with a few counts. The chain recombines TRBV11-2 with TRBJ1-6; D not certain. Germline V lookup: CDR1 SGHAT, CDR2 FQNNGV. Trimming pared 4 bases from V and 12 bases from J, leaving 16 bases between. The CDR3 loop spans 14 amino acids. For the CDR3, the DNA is TGTGCCAGCAGCTCCATAGCGGCCTCGGGACCCCTCCACTTT. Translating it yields CASSSIAASGPLHF.

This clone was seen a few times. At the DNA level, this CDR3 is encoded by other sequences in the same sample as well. CDR3 sequence reads: CASSLGDRYNEQFF. CDR3 DNA: TGTGCCAGCAGCTTGGGGGACCGCTACAATGAGCAGTTCTTC. The chain employs TRBV5-4 and TRBJ2-1, with D tentatively TRBD1 or TRBD2 (5 bases each). The CDR3 runs to 14 residues. The germline V gene encodes CDR1 SGHNT and CDR2 YYREEE (reference sequence). V was cut by 0 bases and J by 3 bases, with 7 bases left in between.

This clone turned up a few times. The DNA for the CDR3 is TGTGCCAGCAGCTCCACTAGTACCGGCACAGATACGCAGTATTTT. Its protein is CASSSTSTGTDTQYF. This chain connects TRBV7-3 to TRBJ2-3; D is possibly TRBD2 (5 bases). The CDR3 extends over 15 amino acids. Trimming took off 4 bases at V and 1 base at J, with 12 bases between the two ends. Looked up from germline, CDR1 is SGHTA and CDR2 is FQGTGA.

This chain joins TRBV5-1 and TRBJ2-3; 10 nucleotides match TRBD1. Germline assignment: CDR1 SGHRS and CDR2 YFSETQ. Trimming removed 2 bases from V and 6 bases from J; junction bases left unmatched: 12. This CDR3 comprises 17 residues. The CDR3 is CASSFGQGVRRMDTQYF. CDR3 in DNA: TGCGCCAGCAGCTTCGGACAGGGGGTCCGACGAATGGATACGCAGTATTTT.

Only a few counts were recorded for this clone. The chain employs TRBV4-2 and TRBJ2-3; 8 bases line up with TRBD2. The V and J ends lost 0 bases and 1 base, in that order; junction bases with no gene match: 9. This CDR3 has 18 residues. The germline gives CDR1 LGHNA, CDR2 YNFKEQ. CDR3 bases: TGTGCCAGCAGCCAAGAGACTCAGCGGGGGACTCGCACAGATACGCAGTATTTT. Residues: CASSQETQRGTRTDTQYF.

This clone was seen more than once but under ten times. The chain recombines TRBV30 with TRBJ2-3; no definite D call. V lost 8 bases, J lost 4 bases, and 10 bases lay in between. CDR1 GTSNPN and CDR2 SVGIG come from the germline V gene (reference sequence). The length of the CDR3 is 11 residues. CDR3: CARSSADTQYF. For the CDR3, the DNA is TGTGCCCGGTCGAGCGCAGATACGCAGTATTTT.

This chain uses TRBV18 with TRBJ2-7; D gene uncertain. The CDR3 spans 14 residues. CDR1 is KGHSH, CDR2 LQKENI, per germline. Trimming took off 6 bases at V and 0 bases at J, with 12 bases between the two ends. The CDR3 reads CASSQDGSSYEQYF. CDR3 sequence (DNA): TGTGCCAGCTCGCAGGACGGAAGCTCCTACGAGCAGTACTTC.

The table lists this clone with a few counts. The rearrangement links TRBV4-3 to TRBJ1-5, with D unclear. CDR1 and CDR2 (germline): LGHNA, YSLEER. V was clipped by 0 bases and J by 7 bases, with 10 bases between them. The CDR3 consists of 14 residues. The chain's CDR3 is CASSQDLGRQPQHF. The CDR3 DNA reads TGCGCCAGCAGCCAAGATTTAGGAAGGCAGCCCCAGCATTTT.

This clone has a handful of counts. CDR3 DNA sequence: TGTGCCAGCTCAGGTGGGGAGAAGCCTGAAGCTTTCTTT. It translates to CASSGGEKPEAFF. The gene calls are TRBV9 and TRBJ1-1; no clear D gene. Germline-derived CDR1 and CDR2 are SGDLS and YYNGEE. V lost 7 bases to trimming and J lost 6 bases, with 16 bases between them. This CDR3 contains 13 residues.

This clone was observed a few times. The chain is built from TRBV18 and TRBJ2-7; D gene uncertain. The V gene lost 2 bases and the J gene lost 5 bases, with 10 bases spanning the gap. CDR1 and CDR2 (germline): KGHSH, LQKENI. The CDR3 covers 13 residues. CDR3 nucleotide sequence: TGTGCCAGCTCACCAGGGTTGGAGAACGAGCAGTACTTC. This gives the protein CASSPGLENEQYF.

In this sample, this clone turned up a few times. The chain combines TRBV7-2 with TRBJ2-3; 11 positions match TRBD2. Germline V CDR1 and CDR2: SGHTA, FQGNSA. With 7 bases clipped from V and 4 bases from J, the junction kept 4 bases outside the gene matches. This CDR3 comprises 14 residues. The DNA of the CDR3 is TGTGCCAGCAATCTTAGCGGGGGGGCAGATACGCAGTATTTT. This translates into CASNLSGGADTQYF.

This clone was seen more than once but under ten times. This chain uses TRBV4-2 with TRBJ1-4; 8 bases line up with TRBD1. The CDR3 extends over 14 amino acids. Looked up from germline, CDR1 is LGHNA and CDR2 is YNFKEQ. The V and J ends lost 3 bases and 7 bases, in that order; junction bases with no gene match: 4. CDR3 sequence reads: CASSQNGQGEKLFF. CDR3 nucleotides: TGTGCCAGCAGCCAGAATGGACAGGGTGAAAAACTGTTTTTT.

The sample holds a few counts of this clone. In nucleotides, the CDR3 is TGTGCCAGCAGACCTACTGGGACATTTTACCAAGAGACCCAGTACTTC. Its protein is CASRPTGTFYQETQYF. This sequence joins TRBV5-8 and TRBJ2-5, with D perhaps matching TRBD1 (6 bases). This CDR3 is 16 amino acids long. Trimming cost V 5 bases and J 0 bases, with 17 bases left between them. From germline, CDR1 is SGHTS and CDR2 YDEGEE.

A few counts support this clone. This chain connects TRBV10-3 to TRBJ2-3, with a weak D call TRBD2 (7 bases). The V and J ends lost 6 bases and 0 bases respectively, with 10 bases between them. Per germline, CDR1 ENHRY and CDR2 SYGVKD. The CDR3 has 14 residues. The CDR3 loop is CAISGGPSTDTQYF. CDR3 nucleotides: TGTGCCATCAGCGGGGGGCCTAGCACAGATACGCAGTATTTT.

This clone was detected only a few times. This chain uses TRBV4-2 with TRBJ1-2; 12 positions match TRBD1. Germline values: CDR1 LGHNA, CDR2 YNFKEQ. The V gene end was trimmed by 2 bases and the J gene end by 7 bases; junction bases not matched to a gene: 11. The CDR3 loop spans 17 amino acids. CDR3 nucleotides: TGTGCCAGCAGCCAACCGGACCGGGACAGGGGGCGGTCTGGCTACACCTTC. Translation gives CASSQPDRDRGRSGYTF.

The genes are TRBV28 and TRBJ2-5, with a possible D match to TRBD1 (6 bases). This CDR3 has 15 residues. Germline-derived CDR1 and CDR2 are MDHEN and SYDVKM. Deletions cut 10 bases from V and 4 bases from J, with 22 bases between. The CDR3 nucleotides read TGTGCCATTGAAAGGGTACAGGGTAGAATAGAGACCCAGTACTTC. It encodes CAIERVQGRIETQYF.

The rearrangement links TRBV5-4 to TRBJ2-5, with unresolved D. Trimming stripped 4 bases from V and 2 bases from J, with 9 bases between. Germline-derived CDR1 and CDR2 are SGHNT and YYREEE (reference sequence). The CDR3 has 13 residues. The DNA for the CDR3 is TGTGCCAGCAGCATAAACGGTCAAGAGACCCAGTACTTC. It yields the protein CASSINGQETQYF.

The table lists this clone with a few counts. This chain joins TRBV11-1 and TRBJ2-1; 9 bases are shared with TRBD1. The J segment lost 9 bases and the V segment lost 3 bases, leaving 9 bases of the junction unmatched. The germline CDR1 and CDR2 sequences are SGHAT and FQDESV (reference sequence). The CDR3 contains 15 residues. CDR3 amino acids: CASSFRDRELLEQFF. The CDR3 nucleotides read TGTGCCAGCAGCTTCCGGGACAGGGAGCTGCTTGAGCAGTTCTTC. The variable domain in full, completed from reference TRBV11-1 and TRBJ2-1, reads EAEVAQSPRYKITEKSQAVAFWCDPISGHATLYWYRQILGQGPELLVQFQDESVVDDSQLPKDRFSAERLKGVDSTLKIQPAELGDSAMYLCASSFRDRELLEQFFGPGTRLTVL.

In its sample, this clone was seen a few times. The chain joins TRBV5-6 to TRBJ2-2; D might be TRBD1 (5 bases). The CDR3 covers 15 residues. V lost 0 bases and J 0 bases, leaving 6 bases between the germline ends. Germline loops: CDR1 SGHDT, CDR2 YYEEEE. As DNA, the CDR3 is TGTGCCAGCAGCTTGGGACAGACGAACACCGGGGAGCTGTTTTTT. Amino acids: CASSLGQTNTGELFF.

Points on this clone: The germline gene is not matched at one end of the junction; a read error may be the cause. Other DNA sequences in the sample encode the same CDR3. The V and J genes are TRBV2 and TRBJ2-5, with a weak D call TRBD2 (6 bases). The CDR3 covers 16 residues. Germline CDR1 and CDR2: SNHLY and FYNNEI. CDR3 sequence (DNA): TGTGCCAGCAGCGAAGGGCGGGGAACGTACCAAGAGACCCAGTACTTC. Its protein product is CASSEGRGTYQETQYF.

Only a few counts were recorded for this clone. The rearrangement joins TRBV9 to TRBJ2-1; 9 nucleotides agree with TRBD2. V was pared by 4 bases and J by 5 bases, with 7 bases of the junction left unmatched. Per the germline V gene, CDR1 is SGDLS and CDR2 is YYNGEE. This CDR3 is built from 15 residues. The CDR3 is CASSFSGGSNNEQFF. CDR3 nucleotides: TGTGCCAGCAGCTTTAGCGGGGGTAGTAACAATGAGCAGTTCTTC. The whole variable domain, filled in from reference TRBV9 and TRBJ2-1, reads DSGVTQTPKHLITATGQRVTLRCSPRSGDLSVYWYQQSLDQGLQFLIQYYNGEERAKGNILERFSAQQFPDLHSELNLSSLELGDSALYFCASSFSGGSNNEQFFGPGTRLTVL.

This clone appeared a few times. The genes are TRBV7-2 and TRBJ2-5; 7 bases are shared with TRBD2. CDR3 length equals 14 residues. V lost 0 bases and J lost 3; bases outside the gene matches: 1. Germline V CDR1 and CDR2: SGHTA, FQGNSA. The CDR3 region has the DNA TGTGCCAGCAGCTTAGCGGCGGGGGAAGAGACCCAGTACTTC. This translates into CASSLAAGEETQYF.

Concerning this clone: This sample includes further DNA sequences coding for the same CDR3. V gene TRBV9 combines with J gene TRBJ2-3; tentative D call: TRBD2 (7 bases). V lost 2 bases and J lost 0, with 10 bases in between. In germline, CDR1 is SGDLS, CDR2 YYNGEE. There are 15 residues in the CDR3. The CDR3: CASSVGGLSTDTQYF. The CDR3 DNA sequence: TGTGCCAGCAGCGTCGGGGGGCTGAGCACAGATACGCAGTATTTT.

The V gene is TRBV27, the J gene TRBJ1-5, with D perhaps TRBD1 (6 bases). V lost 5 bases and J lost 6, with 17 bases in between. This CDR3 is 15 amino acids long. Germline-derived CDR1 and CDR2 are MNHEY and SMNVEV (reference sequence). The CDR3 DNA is TGTGCCAGCAGTCCGAGGGTGGGGGCAGGTCAGCCCCAGCATTTT. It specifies CASSPRVGAGQPQHF.